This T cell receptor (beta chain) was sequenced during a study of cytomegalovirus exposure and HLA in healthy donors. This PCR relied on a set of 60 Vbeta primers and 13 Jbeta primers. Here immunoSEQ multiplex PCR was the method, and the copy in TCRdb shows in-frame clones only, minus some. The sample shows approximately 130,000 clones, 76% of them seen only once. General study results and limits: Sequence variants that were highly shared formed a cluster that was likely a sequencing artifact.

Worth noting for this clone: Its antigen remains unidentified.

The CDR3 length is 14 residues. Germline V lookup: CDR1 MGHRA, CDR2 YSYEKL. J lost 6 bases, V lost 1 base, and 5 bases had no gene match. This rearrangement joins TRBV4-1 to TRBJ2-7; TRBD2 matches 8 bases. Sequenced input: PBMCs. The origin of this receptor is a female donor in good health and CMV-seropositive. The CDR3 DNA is TGCGCCAGCAGCCAAGCGGGACTAGGGAGCGAGCAGTACTTC. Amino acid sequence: CASSQAGLGSEQYF.